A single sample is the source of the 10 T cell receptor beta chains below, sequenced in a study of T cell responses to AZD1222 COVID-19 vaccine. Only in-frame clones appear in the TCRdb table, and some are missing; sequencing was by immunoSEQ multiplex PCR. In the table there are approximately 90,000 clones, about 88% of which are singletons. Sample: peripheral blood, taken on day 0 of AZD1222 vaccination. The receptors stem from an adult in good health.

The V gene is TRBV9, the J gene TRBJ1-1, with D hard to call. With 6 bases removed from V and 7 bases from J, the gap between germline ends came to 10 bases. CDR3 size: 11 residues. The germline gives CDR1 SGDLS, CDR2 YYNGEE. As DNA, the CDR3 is TGTGCCAGCATCCAAGAGGGTGAAGCTTTCTTT. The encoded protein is CASIQEGEAFF.

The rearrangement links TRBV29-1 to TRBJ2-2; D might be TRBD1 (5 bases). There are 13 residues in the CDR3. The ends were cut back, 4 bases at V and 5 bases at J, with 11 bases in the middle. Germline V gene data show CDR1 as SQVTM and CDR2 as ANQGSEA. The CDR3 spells CSVGTPTTGELFF. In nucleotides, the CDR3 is TGCAGCGTTGGGACACCTACAACCGGGGAGCTGTTTTTT.

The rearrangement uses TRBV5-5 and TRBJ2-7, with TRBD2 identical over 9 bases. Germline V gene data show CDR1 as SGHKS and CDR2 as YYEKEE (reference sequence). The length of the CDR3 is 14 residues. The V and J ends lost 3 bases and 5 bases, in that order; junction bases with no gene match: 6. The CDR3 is CASSSMASGNEQYF. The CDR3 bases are TGTGCCAGCAGCTCGATGGCTAGCGGGAACGAGCAGTACTTC.

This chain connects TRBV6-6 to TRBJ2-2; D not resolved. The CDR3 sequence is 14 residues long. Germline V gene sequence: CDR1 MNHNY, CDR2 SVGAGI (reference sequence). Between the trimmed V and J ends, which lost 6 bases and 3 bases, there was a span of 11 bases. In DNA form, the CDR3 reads TGTGCCAGCAGCCCTGGCGCTTACACCGGGGAGCTGTTTTTT. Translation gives CASSPGAYTGELFF.

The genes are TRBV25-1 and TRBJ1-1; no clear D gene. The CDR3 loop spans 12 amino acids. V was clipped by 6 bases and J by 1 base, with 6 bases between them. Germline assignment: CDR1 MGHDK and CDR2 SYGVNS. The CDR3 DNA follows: TGTGCCAGCAGGAGGGCGAACACTGAAGCTTTCTTT. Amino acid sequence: CASRRANTEAFF.

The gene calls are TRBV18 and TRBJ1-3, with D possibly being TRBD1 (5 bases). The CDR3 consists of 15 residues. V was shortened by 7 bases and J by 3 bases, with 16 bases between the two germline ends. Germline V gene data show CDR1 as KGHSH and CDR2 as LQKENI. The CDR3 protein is CASFNRDGDGNTIYF. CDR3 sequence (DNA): TGTGCCAGCTTTAACCGGGACGGAGATGGAAACACCATATATTTT. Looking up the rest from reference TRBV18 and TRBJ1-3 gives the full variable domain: NAGVMQNPRHLVRRRGQEARLRCSPMKGHSHVYWYRQLPEEGLKFMVYLQKENIIDESGMPKERFSAEFPKEGPSILRIQQVVRGDSAAYFCASFNRDGDGNTIYFGEGSWLTVV.

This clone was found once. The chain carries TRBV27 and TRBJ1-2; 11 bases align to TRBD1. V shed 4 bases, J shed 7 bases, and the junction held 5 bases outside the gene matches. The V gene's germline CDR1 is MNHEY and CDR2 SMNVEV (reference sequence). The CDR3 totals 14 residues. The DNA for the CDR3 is TGTGCCAGCAGTTCTGGACAGGGGGCTTCTGGCTACACCTTC. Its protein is CASSSGQGASGYTF.

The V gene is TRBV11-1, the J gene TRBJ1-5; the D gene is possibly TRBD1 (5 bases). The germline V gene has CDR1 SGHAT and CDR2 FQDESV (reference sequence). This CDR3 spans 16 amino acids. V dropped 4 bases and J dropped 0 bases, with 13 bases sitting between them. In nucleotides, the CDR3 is TGTGCCAGCAGCTCCCCGGGGGGGGATAGCAATCAGCCCCAGCATTTT. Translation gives CASSSPGGDSNQPQHF.

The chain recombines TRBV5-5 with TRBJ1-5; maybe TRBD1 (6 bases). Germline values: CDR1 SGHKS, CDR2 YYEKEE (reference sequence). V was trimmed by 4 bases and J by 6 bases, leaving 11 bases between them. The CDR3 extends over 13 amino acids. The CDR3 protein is CASSNRDGQPQHF. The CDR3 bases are TGTGCCAGCAGCAACAGGGACGGTCAGCCCCAGCATTTT.

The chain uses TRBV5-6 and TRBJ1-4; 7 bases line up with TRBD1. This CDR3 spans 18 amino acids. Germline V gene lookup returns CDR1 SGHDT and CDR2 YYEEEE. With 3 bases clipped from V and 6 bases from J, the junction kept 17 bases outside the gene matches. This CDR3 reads CASSSMKRAGQFDEKLFF. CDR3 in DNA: TGTGCCAGCAGCTCGATGAAACGGGCGGGACAGTTTGATGAAAAACTGTTTTTT.